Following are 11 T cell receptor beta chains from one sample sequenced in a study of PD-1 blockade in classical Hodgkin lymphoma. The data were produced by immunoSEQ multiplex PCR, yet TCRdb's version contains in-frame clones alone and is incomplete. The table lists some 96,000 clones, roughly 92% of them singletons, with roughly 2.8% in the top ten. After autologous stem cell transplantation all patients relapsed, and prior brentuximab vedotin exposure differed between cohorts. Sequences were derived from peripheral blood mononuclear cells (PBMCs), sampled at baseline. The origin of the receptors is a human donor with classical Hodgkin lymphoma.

The CDR3 DNA follows: TGTGCCAGCAGCCAAGAACTACCGGGACTCCCACCAGATACGCAGTATTTT. Amino acid sequence: CASSQELPGLPPDTQYF. This chain joins TRBV4-2 and TRBJ2-3, with a tentative D call TRBD2 (6 bases). V gave up 0 bases and J gave up 4 bases, with 17 bases separating them. CDR1 is LGHNA and CDR2 is YNFKEQ in the germline V gene. CDR3 size: 17 residues.

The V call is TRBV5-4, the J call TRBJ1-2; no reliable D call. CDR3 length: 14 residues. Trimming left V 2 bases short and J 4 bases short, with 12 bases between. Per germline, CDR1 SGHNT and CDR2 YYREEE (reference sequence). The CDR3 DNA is TGTGCCAGCAGCTTCGATAGGCTATCCTATGGCTACACCTTC. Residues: CASSFDRLSYGYTF.

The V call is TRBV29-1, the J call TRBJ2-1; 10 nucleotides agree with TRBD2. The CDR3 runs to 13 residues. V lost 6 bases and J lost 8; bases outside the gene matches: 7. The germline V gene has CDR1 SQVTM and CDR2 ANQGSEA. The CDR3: CSVSSGSPDEQFF. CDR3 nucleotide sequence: TGCAGCGTGTCTAGCGGGAGTCCCGATGAGCAGTTCTTC.

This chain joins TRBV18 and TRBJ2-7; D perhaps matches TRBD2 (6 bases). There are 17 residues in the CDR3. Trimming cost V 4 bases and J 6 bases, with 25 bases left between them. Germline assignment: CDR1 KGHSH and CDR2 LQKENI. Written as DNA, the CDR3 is TGTGCCAGCTCACGGTTGACGAGGATGGGAGGTGGCCGCGAGCAGTACTTC. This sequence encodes CASSRLTRMGGGREQYF.

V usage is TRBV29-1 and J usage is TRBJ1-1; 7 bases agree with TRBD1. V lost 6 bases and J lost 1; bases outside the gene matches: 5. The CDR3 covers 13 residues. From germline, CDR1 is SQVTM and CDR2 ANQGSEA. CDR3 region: CSVGRTGNTEAFF. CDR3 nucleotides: TGCAGCGTGGGACGGACAGGGAACACTGAAGCTTTCTTT.

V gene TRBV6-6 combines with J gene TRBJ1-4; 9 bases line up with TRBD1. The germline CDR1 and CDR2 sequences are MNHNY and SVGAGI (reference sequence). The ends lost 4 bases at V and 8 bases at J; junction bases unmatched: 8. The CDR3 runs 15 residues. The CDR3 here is CASSFGTGRGEKLFF. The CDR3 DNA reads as TGTGCCAGCAGTTTCGGGACAGGGCGGGGAGAAAAACTGTTTTTT.

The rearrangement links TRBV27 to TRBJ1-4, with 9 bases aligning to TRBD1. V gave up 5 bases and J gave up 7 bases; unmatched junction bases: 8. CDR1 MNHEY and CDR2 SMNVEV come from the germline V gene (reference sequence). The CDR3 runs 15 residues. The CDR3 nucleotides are TGTGCCAGCAGTATGGACAGGGGTTTACCTGAAAAACTGTTTTTT. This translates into CASSMDRGLPEKLFF.

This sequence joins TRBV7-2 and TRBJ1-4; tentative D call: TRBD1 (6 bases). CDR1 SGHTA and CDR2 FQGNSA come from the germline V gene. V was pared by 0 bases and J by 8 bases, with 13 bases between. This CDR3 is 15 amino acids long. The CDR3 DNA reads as TGTGCCAGCAGCTTAGCCCAGGGGCTCTGGGAAAAACTGTTTTTT. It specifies CASSLAQGLWEKLFF.

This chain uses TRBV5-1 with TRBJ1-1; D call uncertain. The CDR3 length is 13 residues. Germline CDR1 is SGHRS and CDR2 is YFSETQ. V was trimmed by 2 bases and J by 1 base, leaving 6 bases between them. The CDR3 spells CASSLGSNTEAFF. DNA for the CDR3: TGCGCCAGCAGCTTAGGTTCGAACACTGAAGCTTTCTTT.

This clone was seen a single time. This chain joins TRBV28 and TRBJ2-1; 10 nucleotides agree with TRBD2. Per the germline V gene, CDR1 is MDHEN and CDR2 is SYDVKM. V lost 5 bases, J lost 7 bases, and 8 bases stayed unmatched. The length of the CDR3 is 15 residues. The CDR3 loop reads CASSPIAGGYNEQFF. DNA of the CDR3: TGTGCCAGCAGTCCCATAGCGGGAGGTTATAATGAGCAGTTCTTC.

The CDR3 protein is CASSVGVGAGGQNTEAFF. Here the CDR3 DNA reads TGTGCCAGCAGCGTAGGAGTCGGGGCAGGGGGGCAGAACACTGAAGCTTTCTTT. V usage is TRBV9 and J usage is TRBJ1-1, with TRBD1 matching over 7 bases. J gave up 1 base and V 0 bases, and 12 bases lay outside the gene matches. Germline CDR1 reads SGDLS; CDR2 reads YYNGEE. The CDR3 is 18 residues long.